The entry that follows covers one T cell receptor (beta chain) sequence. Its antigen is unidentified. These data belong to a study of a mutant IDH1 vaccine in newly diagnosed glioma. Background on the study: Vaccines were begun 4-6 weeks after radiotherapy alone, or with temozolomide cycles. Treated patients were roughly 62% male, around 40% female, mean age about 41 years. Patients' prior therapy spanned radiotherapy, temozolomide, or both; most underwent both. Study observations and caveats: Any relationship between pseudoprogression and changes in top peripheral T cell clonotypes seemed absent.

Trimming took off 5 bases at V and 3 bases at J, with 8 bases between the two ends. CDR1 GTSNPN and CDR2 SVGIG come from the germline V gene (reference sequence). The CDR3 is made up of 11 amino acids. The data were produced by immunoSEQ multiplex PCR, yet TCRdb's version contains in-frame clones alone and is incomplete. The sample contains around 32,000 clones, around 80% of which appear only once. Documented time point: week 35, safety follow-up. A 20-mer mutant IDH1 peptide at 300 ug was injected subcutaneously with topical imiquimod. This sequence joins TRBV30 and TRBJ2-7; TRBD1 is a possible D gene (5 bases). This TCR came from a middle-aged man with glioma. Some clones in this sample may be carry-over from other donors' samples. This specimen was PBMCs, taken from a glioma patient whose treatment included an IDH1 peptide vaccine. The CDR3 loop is CAWDRYYEQYF. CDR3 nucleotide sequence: TGTGCCTGGGACAGATACTACGAGCAGTACTTC.